This TCR beta chain was identified in a study of T cells in Graves' hyperthyroidism and ophthalmopathy. Stable hyperthyroidism: no ophthalmopathy progression over 18 months of follow-up. This clonotype was seen a few times. The antigen is not known. The study's findings and limits: Through a model of 13 V-J features, ophthalmopathy was separated from stable hyperthyroidism. Most thyroid clonotypes expanded above 0.001 were also detected in blood.

Amplification targeted TCR beta CDR3 regions from RNA transcripts. Initially, a first-round RT-PCR of the TCR CDR3 employed the HTBI primer set. TCRdb recomputed calls from the multiplex PCR reads with MiXCR, one row per CDR3 protein. The table records over 700,000 distinct CDR3 sequences, roughly a third of them present only once. The sequence was collected from a woman between 35 and 50 years old with Graves' hyperthyroidism. Material: blood.

CDR3 DNA sequence: TGTGCCAGCAGTCCCAGGACAGGGACGGTCGAAAAACTGTTTTTT. It is translated as CASSPRTGTVEKLFF. The V gene is TRBV6-6, the J gene TRBJ1-4; 8 bases line up with TRBD1. CDR1 and CDR2 (germline): MNHNY, SVGAGI (reference sequence). Unmatched junction bases numbered 10, after V lost 5 bases and J lost 8 bases. The CDR3 has 15 residues.